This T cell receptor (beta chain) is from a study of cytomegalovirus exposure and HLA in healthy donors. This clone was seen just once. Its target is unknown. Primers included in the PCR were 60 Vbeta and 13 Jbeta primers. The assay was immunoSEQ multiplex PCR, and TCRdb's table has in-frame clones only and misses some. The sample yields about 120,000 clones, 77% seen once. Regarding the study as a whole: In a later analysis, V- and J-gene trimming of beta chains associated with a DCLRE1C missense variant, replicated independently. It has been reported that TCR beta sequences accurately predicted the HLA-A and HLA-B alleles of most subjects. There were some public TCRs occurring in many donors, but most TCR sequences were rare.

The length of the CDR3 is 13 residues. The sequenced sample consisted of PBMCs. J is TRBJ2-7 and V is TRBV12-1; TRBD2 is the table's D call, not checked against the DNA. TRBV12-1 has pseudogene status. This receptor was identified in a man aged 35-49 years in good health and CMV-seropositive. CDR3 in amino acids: CASSFAPTYEQYF. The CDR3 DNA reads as TGTGCCAGCAGCTTCGCGCCAACCTACGAGCAGTACTTC.